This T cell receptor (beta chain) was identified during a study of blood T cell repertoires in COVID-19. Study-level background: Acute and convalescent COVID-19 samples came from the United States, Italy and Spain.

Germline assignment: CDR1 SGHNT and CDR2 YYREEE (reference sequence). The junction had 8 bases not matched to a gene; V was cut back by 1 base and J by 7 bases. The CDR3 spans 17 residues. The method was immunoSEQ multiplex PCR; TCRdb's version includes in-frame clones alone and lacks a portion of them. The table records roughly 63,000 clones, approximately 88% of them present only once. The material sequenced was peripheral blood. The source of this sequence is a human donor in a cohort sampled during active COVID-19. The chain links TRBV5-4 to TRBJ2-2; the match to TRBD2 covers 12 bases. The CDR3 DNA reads TGTGCCAGCAGCTTGTCTAGCGGGGGGGCCGGAATCGGGGAGCTGTTTTTT. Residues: CASSLSSGGAGIGELFF.